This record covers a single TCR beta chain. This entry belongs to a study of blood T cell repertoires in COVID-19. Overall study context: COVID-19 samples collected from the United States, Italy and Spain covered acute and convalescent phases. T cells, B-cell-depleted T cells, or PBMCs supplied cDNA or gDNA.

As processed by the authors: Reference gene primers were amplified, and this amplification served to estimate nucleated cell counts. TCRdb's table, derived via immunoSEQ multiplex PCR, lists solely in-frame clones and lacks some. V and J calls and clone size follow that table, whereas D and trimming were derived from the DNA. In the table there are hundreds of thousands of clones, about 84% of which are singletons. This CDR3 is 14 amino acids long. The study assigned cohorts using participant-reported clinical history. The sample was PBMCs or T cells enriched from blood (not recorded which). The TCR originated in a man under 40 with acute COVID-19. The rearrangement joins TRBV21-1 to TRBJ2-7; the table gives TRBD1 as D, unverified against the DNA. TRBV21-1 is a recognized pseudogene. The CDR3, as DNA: TGTGCCAGCAGCAAAGGGGACAGCGCCTACGAGCAGTACTTC. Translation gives CASSKGDSAYEQYF.